The text below deals with one T cell receptor (delta chain). For this DNA, TCRdb reports the protein of a much larger clone, which diverges at residue 6, most likely from a read error; the protein presented here is translated directly from the DNA. This sample was included in a study of gamma-delta chains in newborns, infants, children. Study background: Microbial exposure reportedly drives polyclonal innate γδ T cell expansion after birth.

TCRdb applied CATT to the reads for clone calling. The sample holds thousands of delta-chain clones; roughly 1.6% are singletons and the top ten take roughly 8.5%. The TCR originated in a child who was a newborn, infant or young child, either healthy, febrile or measles-vaccinated (not recorded which). The sample was blood.

CDR3 in amino acids: CALGEHTTGGYSTDKLIF. CDR3 bases: TGTGCTCTTGGGGAACACACGACTGGGGGATACTCCACCGATAAACTCATCTTT. This chain uses TRDV1 with TRDJ1, with 12 nucleotides matching TRDD3. This CDR3 has 18 residues. Germline V gene sequence: CDR1 TSWWSYY, CDR2 QGS. V lost 1 base, J lost 1 base, and 7 bases stayed unmatched.